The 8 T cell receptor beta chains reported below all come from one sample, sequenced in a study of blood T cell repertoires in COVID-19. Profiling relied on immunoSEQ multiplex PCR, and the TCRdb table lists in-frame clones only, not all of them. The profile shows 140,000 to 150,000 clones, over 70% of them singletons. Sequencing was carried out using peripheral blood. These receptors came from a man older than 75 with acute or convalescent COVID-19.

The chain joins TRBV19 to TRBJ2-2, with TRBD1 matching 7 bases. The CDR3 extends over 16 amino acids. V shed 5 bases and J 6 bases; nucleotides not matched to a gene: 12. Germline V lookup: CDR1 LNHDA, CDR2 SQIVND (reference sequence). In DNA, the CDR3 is TGTGCCAGTAGTGCCCTGTCCAGGGGGTGGGCCGGGGAGCTGTTTTTT. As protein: CASSALSRGWAGELFF. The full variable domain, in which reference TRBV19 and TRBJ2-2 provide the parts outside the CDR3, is DGGITQSPKYLFRKEGQNVTLSCEQNLNHDAMYWYRQDPGQGLRLIYYSQIVNDFQKGDIAEGYSVSREKKESFPLTVTSAQKNPTAFYLCASSALSRGWAGELFFGEGSRLTVL.

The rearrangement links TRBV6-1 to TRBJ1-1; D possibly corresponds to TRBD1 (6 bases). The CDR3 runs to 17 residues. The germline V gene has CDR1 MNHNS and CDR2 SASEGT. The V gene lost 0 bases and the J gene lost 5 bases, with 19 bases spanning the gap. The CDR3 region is CASSEARRGGGETEAFF. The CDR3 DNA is TGTGCCAGCAGTGAAGCGCGGCGCGGGGGCGGAGAGACTGAAGCTTTCTTT.

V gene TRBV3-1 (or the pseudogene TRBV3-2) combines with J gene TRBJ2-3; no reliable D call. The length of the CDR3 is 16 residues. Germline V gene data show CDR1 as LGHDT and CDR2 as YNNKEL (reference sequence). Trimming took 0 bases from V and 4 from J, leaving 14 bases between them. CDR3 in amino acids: CASSQEVASVPDTQYF. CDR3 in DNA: TGTGCCAGCAGCCAAGAGGTGGCGAGCGTCCCAGATACGCAGTATTTT.

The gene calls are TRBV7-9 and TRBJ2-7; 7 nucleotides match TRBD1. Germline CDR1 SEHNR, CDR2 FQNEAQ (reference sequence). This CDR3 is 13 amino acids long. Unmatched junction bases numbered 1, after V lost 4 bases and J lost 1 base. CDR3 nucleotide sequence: TGTGCCAGCAGCTGGACAGGATCCTACGAGCAGTACTTC. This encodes CASSWTGSYEQYF.

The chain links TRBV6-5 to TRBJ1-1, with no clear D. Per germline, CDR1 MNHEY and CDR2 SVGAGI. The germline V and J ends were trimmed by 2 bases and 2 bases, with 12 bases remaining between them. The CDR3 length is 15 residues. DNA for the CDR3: TGTGCCAGCAGTTACCGGGCAGGAGGTAACACTGAAGCTTTCTTT. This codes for CASSYRAGGNTEAFF.

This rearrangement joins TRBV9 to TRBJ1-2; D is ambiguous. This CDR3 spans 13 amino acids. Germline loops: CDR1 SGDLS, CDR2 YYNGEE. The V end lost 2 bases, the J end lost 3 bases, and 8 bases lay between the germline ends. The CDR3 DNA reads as TGTGCCAGCAGCGTTGGGAGTGACTATGGCTACACCTTC. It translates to CASSVGSDYGYTF.

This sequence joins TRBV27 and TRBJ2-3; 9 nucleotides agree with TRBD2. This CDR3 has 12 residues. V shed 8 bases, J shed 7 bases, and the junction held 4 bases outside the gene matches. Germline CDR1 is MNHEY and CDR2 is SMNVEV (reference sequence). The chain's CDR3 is CASGLAGNTQYF. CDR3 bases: TGTGCCAGCGGGCTAGCGGGAAATACGCAGTATTTT.

The CDR3 loop reads CASSLSSGGWEKLFF. CDR3 sequence (DNA): TGTGCCAGCAGTTTATCATCAGGGGGCTGGGAAAAACTGTTTTTT. The chain employs TRBV27 and TRBJ1-4; TRBD1 agrees at 8 bases. This CDR3 spans 15 amino acids. The trim removed 0 bases at V and 8 bases at J, leaving 5 bases unmatched. Germline CDR1 reads MNHEY; CDR2 reads SMNVEV (reference sequence).